The source of this T cell receptor beta chain is a study of cytomegalovirus exposure and HLA in healthy donors. Study-level findings and limits: A further, later analysis showed that HLA-associated TCR beta chains (compared with equally common others) were more clonally expanded. The study reported that TCR beta sequences accurately predicted HLA-A and HLA-B alleles in most subjects. TCR beta V segments were, for the most part, productive about 90% or about 30% of the time in an earlier analysis.

PCR was performed using 60 Vbeta and 13 Jbeta primers. TCRdb's copy holds only in-frame clones and misses some; the assay was immunoSEQ multiplex PCR. The sample lists approximately 100,000 clones, about 68% seen once, with roughly 2.5% in the top ten. V was pared by 2 bases and J by 10 bases, with 9 bases of the junction left unmatched. Per the germline V gene, CDR1 is MNHNY and CDR2 is SVGAGI (reference sequence). The length of the CDR3 is 16 residues. Points on this clone: As yet, its antigen is unknown.

This chain links TRBV6-6 with TRBJ1-6, with TRBD1 identical over 9 bases. The TCR originated in a human donor in good health. The specimen was PBMCs. The CDR3 DNA sequence: TGTGCCAGCAGTTACCGTCCCCGGGACAGGGACTCACCCCTCCACTTT. Its protein product is CASSYRPRDRDSPLHF.